Described below is a single TCR beta chain sequence and its context. This record belongs to a study of healthy donors' naive CD4 and CD8 T cells. A linear amplification protocol produced the TCR libraries from 400 to 550 ng of total RNA. TCRdb processed the reads anew with MiXCR; each CDR3 protein has one entry. The table includes about 180,000 distinct CDR3 sequences, about 70% detected once. The CDR3 sequence is 15 residues long. CDR1 and CDR2 from the germline V gene are SQVTM and ANQGSEA. Trimming stripped 5 bases from V and 4 bases from J, with 20 bases between. Sequenced input: naive CD4+ and CD8+ T cells sorted from blood, pooled from several donors. This chain joins TRBV29-1 and TRBJ1-2, with D tentatively TRBD1 (5 bases). The TCR originated in a pool of human donors in good health; the sample pools cells from several healthy donors. CDR3 loop: CSVPHLRGRLYGYTF. CDR3 nucleotides: TGCAGCGTTCCACACCTACGGGGACGGCTCTATGGCTACACCTTC.